This T cell receptor (beta chain) was profiled in a study of T cell responses to AZD1222 COVID-19 vaccine. Data came from immunoSEQ multiplex PCR; TCRdb stores just in-frame clones and leaves some out. The data contain about 160,000 clones, roughly nine tenths of them singletons. The CDR3 totals 18 residues. V lost 2 bases, J lost 2 bases, and 21 bases lay in between. CDR1 is MGHRA and CDR2 is YSYEKL in the germline V gene. Sequencing was performed on peripheral blood, taken on day 0 of AZD1222 vaccination. The source is an adult in good health. The V gene is TRBV4-1, the J gene TRBJ1-2, with no clear D. The CDR3 region is CASSQLQLAGRENYGYTF. The DNA for the CDR3 is TGCGCCAGCAGCCAACTACAGCTGGCTGGCCGAGAAAACTATGGCTACACCTTC.